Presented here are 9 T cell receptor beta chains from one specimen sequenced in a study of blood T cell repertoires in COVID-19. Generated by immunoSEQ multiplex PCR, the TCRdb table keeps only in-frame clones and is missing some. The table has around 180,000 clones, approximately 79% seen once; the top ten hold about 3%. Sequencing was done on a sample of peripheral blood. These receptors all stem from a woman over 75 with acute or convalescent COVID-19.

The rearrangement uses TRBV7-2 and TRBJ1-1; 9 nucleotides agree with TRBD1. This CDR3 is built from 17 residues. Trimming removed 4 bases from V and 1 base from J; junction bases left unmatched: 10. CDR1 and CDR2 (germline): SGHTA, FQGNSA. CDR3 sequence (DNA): TGTGCCAGCAGCTCGCCACCGGGACAGGGTAGGAACACTGAAGCTTTCTTT. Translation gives CASSSPPGQGRNTEAFF.

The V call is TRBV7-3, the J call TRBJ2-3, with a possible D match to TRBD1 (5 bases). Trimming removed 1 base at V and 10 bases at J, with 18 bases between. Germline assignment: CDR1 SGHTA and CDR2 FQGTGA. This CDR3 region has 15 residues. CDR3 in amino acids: CASSLNNPTGRAQYF. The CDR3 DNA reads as TGTGCCAGCAGCTTAAATAACCCTACAGGACGGGCGCAGTATTTT.

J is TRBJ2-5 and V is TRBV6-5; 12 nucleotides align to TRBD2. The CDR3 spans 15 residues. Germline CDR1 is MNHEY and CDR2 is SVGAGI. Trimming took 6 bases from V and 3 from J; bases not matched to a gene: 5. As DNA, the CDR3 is TGTGCCAGCAGCGGGACTAGCGGGCCCGAAGAGACCCAGTACTTC. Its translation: CASSGTSGPEETQYF.

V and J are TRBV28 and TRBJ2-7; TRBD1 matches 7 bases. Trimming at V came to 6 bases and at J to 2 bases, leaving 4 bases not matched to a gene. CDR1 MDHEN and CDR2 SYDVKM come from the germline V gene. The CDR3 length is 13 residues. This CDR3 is CASRGGQAYEQYF. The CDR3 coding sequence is TGTGCCAGCAGGGGTGGACAGGCCTACGAGCAGTACTTC.

CDR3 region: CASDMIGVVETQYF. The CDR3 nucleotides read TGTGCCAGCGACATGATCGGGGTTGTGGAGACCCAGTACTTC. V usage is TRBV6-5 and J usage is TRBJ2-5; possible D gene TRBD2, 5 bases. This CDR3 has 14 amino acids. Trimming removed 8 bases from V and 5 bases from J, with 18 bases in between. Germline values: CDR1 MNHEY, CDR2 SVGAGI.

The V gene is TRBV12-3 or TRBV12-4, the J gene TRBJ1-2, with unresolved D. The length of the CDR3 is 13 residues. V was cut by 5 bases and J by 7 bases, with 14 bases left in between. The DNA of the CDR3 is TGTGCCAGCAGTCCTCATCAGGAAACTGGCTACACCTTC. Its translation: CASSPHQETGYTF.

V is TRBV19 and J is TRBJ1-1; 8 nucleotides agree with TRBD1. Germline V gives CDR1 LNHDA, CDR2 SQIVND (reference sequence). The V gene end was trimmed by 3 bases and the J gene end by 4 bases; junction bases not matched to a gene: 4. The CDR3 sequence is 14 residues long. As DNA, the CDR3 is TGTGCCAGTAGTATTTGGACAGGGTTCACTGAAGCTTTCTTT. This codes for CASSIWTGFTEAFF.

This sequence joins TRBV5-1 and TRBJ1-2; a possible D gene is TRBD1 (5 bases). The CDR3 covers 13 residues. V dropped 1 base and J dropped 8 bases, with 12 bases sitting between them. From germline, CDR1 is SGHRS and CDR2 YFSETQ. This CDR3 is CASSLTGGDGYTF. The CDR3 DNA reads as TGCGCCAGCAGCTTGACGGGGGGAGACGGCTACACCTTC.

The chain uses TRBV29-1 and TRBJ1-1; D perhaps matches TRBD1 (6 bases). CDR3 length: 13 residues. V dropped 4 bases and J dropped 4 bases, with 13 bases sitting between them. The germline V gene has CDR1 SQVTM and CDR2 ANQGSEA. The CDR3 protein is CSVVLQGGTEAFF. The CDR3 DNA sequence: TGCAGCGTTGTTTTACAGGGCGGCACTGAAGCTTTCTTT.